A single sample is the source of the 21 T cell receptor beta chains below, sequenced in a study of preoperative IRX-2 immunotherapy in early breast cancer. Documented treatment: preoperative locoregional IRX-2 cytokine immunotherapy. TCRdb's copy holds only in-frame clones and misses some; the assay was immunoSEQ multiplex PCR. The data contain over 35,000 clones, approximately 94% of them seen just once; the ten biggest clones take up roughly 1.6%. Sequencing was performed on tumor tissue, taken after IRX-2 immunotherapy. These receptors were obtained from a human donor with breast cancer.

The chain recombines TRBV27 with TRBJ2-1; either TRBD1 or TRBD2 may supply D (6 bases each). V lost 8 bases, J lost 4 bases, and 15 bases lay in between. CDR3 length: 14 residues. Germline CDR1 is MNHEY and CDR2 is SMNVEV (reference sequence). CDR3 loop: CASGFWGAYNEQFF. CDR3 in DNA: TGTGCCAGCGGCTTTTGGGGGGCTTACAATGAGCAGTTCTTC.

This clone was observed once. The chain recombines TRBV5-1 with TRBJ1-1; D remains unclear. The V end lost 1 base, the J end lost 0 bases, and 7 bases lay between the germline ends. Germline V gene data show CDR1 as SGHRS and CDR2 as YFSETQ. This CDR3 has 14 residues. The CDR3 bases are TGCGCCAGCAGCTTGAGGGAGATGAACACTGAAGCTTTCTTT. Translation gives CASSLREMNTEAFF.

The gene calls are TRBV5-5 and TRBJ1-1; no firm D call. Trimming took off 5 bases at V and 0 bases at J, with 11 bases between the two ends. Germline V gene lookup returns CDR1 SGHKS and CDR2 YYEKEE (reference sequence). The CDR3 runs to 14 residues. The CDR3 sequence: CASSSDVLNTEAFF. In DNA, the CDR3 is TGTGCCAGCAGTTCCGACGTGTTGAACACTGAAGCTTTCTTT.

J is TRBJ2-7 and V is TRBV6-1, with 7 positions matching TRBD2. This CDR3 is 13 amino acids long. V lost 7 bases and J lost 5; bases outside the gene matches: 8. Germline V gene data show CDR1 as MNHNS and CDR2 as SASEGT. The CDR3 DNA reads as TGTGCCAGCACCCCAGGGAGGGTCAACGAGCAGTACTTC. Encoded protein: CASTPGRVNEQYF.

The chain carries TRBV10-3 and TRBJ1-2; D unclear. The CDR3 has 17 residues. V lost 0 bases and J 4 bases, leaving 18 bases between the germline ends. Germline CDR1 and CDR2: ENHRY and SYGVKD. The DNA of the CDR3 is TGTGCCATCAGTGAGTCTGCCATCGGGGAGCAAGGCTATGGCTACACCTTC. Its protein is CAISESAIGEQGYGYTF.

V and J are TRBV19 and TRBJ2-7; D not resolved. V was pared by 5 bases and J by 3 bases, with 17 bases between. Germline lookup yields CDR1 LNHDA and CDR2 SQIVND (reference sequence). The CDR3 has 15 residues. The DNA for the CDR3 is TGTGCCAGTAGTTACGGGTCCGATCGAGGCTACGAGCAGTACTTC. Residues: CASSYGSDRGYEQYF.

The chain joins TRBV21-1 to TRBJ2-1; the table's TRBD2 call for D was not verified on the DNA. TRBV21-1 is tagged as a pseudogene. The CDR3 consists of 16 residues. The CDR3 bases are TGTGCCAGCAGCCTGAGACTAGCGGGAGGATACAATGAGCAGTTCTTC. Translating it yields CASSLRLAGGYNEQFF.

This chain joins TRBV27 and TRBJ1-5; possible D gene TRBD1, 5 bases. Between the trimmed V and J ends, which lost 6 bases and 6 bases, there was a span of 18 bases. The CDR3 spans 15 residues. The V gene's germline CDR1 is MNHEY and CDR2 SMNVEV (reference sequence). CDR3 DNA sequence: TGTGCCAGCAGCGGATTAGCCAGGGACGGTCAGCCCCAGCATTTT. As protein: CASSGLARDGQPQHF.

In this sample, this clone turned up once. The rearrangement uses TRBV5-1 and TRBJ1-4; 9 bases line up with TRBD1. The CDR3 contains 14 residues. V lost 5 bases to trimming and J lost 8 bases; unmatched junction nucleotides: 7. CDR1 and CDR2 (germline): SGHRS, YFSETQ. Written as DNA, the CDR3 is TGCGCCAGCAGACCGGGACAGGGTGGGGAAAAACTGTTTTTT. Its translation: CASRPGQGGEKLFF.

The CDR3 bases are TGTGCCTGGGGGGGCGGGACAGGGTTAGCCGGGGAGCTGTTTTTT. Protein: CAWGGGTGLAGELFF. This chain connects TRBV30 to TRBJ2-2; TRBD1 aligns across 9 bases. Per the germline V gene, CDR1 is GTSNPN and CDR2 is SVGIG (reference sequence). This CDR3 spans 15 amino acids. J gave up 6 bases and V 5 bases, and 10 bases lay outside the gene matches.

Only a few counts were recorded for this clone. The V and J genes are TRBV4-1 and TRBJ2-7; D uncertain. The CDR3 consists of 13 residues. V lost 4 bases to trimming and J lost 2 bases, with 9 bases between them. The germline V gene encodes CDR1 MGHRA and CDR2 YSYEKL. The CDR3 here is CASSPGEAYEQYF. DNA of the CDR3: TGCGCCAGCAGCCCTGGCGAGGCCTACGAGCAGTACTTC.

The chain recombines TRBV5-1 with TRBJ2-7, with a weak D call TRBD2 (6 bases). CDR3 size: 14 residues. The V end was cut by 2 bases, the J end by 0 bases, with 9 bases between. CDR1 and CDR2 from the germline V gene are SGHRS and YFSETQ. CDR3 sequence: CASSLERASYEQYF. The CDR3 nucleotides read TGCGCCAGCAGCTTAGAGCGGGCCTCCTACGAGCAGTACTTC.

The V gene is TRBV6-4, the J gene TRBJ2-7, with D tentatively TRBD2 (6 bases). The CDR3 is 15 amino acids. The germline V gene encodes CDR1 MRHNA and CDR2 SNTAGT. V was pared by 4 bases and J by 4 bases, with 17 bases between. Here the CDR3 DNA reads TGTGCCAGCAGTGGTCGACGGTTGGGGGGTTACGAGCAGTACTTC. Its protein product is CASSGRRLGGYEQYF.

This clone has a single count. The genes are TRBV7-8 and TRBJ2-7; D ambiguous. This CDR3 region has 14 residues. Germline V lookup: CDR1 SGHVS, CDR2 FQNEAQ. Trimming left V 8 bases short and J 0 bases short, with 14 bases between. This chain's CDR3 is CASQIRGLSYEQYF. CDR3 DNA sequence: TGTGCCAGCCAGATCAGAGGCCTCTCCTACGAGCAGTACTTC.

The CDR3, as DNA: TGTGCCAGCAGCTTTGCCACGGCCCATTCACCCCTCCACTTT. This translates into CASSFATAHSPLHF. The chain couples TRBV9 to TRBJ1-6; D unclear. V was clipped by 4 bases and J by 8 bases, with 13 bases between them. This CDR3 spans 14 amino acids. The germline gives CDR1 SGDLS, CDR2 YYNGEE.

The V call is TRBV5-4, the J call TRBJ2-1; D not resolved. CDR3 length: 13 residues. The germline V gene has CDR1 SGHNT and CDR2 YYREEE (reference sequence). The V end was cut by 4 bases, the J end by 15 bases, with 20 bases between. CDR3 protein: CASSEPYTRDAFF. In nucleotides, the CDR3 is TGTGCCAGCAGCGAGCCGTACACCCGCGATGCGTTCTTC.

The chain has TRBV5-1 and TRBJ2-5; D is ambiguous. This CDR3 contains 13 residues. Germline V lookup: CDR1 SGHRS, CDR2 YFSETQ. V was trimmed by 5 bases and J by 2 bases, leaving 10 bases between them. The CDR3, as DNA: TGCGCCAGCAGTGACACCTTGCAAGAGACCCAGTACTTC. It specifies CASSDTLQETQYF.

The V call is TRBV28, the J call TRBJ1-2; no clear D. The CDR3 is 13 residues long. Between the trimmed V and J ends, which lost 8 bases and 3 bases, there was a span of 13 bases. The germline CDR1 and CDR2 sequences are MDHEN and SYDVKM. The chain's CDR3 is CASGLLAYYGYTF. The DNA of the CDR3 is TGTGCCAGCGGCCTCTTGGCTTACTATGGCTACACCTTC.

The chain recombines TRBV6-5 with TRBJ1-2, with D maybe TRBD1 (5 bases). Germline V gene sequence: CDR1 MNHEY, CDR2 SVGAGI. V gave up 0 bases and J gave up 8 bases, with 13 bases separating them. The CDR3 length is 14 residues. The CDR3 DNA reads TGTGCCAGCAGTTACTCGCCGGGGGTACAAGGCTACACCTTC. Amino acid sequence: CASSYSPGVQGYTF.

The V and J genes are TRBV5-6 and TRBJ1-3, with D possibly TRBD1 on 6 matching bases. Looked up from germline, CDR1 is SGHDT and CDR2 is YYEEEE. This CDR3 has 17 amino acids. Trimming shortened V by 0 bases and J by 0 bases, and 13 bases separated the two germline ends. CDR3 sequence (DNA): TGTGCCAGCAGCTTGGGCCCGGACAGCTACTCTGGAAACACCATATATTTT. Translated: CASSLGPDSYSGNTIYF.

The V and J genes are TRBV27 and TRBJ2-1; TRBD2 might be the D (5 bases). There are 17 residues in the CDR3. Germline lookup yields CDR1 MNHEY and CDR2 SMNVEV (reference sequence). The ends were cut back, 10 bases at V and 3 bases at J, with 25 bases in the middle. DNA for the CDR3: TGTGCCACCAAACCCTTACCTAGAGGGCTAGACTACAATGAGCAGTTCTTC. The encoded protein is CATKPLPRGLDYNEQFF.